This TCR beta chain was identified in a study of blood T cell repertoires in COVID-19. Study background: Sites in the United States, Italy and Spain provided acute and convalescent COVID-19 samples. PBMCs, B-cell-depleted T cells, or T cells provided the cDNA or gDNA that made up the material.

The CDR3 covers 14 residues. Per germline, CDR1 SGHRS and CDR2 YFSETQ. V was pared by 5 bases and J by 5 bases, with 14 bases between. Produced via immunoSEQ multiplex PCR; TCRdb's table is partial and in-frame only. Found here are 13,000 or so clones, approximately 78% of them singletons; the top ten hold about a third. The TCR sequence derives from a human donor in a cohort sampled during active COVID-19. The sequenced material came from peripheral blood. The V gene is TRBV5-1, the J gene TRBJ2-1, with D possibly matching TRBD1 (7 bases). DNA of the CDR3: TGCGCCAGCAGGACGGGGGACAGTCACAATGAGCAGTTCTTC. Its translation is CASRTGDSHNEQFF. Based on the CDR3 plus reference TRBV5-1 and TRBJ2-1, the full variable domain is KAGVTQTPRYLIKTRGQQVTLSCSPISGHRSVSWYQQTPGQGLQFLFEYFSETQRNKGNFPGRFSGRQFSNSRSEMNVSTLELGDSALYLCASRTGDSHNEQFFGPGTRLTVL.